This T cell receptor beta chain was documented in a study of T-cell reconstitution after alpha-beta-depleted transplantation in children (dated by TCRdb to 2016 to 2018). Regarding the study in general: T-cell immune reconstitution after TCRalphabeta/CD19-depleted allogeneic hematopoietic cell transplantation in children was quantitatively tracked in the study by means of TCR repertoire profiling. Summary of the overall study and its limitations: Over the following months the frequencies of hyperexpanded clones went down, and after one year T-cell counts and TCRbeta diversity were mostly credited to newly produced T cells. About two months after transplant, the apparently early recovery of alphabetaT-cell counts reportedly depended on just several hundred clones that had expanded rapidly and came from non-depleted graft cells. In some patients, the high TCRbeta diversity seen at day 60 was put down to recipient T cells and intrathymic progenitors that had survived conditioning.

This clonotype was recorded a few times. This receptor's antigen is unknown. No much larger clonotype is one base removed from it; base qualities were not supplied. The library was produced with PCR. Sequencer: Illumina HiSeq 2500. Molecular barcoding was employed in the preparation of TCR libraries, with unique molecular identifiers being used to normalize TCRbeta repertoire quantification. TCRdb trimmed public reads at Q25 via fastp, called clones via MiXCR and kept in-frame beta chains. Entries that share a CDR3 protein sequence are merged under the most common genes and DNA. Recorded for this sample are around 800,000 distinct CDR3 sequences; roughly 16% of them occurred a single time. In total, the top ten clones hold approximately 5% of the sample. V loses 4 bases, J loses 1 base, and the germline ends lie 20 bases apart. CDR1 and CDR2 are read off the germline V gene as MGHRA and YSYEKL. The CDR3 numbers 17 residues from cysteine through phenylalanine. The sequence is cut down to CDR3 DNA, 51 bases in frame from base 1.

Read against the paper, the sample's treatment or condition label means: allogeneic hematopoietic cell transplantation with graft depleted of TCRalphabeta T cells and CD19 B cells. TCRalphabeta/CD19-depleted allogeneic hematopoietic cell grafts were given to the transplant recipients, all of whom were children. This material consisted of PBMCs, mostly from graft donor cells, taken 360 days after TCRalphabeta/CD19-depleted stem cell transplant. The TCR sequence derives from a male patient between 10 and 17 years old who had a stem cell transplant for acute lymphoblastic leukemia, so the T cells may come from the graft donor. The chain is made from TRBV4-1 and TRBJ2-7; possibly the D gene is TRBD1, per 5 matching bases. The CDR3 region: CASSRSPFLRQSYEQYF. The DNA sequence is as follows: TGCGCCAGCAGCCGATCGCCCTTCCTTAGACAGTCCTACGAGCAGTACTTC.